This T cell receptor (beta chain) emerged from a study of read filtering for tumor transcriptome and immune sequencing. Study summary: RNA-seq yielded only about 75 to 1273 TCR reads, IR-seq about 3.5 to 11 million. Study outcomes and limitations: IR-seq and RNA-seq agreed better without single-read clonotypes.

This library used roughly 0.4 ug RNA and molecular barcoded adaptors spanning alpha/delta and beta/gamma chains. TCRdb independently ran MiXCR on the reads; one entry per CDR3 protein. The repertoire holds some 43,000 distinct CDR3 sequences, with around 15% as singletons. The CDR3 has 16 residues. Germline CDR1 is LNHDA and CDR2 is SQIVND (reference sequence). The J segment lost 2 bases and the V segment lost 5 bases, leaving 5 bases of the junction unmatched. This clonotype was observed at least ten times. Its specificity is unknown. The sequencing sample was made of a population of CD138-negative cells sorted from bone marrow. The J gene is TRBJ2-3, the V gene TRBV19; TRBD2 matches 12 bases. This TCR was recovered from a donor at least 40 years old with multiple myeloma. The CDR3 region is CASSPGLAGITDTQYF. The CDR3 DNA reads TGTGCCAGTAGTCCTGGACTAGCGGGGATCACAGATACGCAGTATTTT.